What follows are 25 T cell receptor beta chains derived from one specimen sequenced in a study of OX40 agonist ivuxolimab in advanced cancers. The table came from immunoSEQ multiplex PCR; TCRdb's copy has only in-frame clones and leaves some out. This sample carries about 20,000 clones, about 90% of them seen once, and the ten largest clones take 58%. Sequences were derived from CD4+ or CD8+ T cells sorted from blood, sampled in a trial of the OX40 agonist ivuxolimab. The receptors stem from an adult with an advanced solid tumor such as melanoma, head and neck, liver or kidney cancer.

The chain couples TRBV7-2 to TRBJ2-7, with D perhaps given as TRBD1 or TRBD2 (6 bases each). Trimming stripped 4 bases from V and 7 bases from J, with 11 bases between. The germline CDR1 and CDR2 sequences are SGHTA and FQGNSA. CDR3 length: 12 residues. CDR3 DNA: TGTGCCAGCAGCTCCGAGGGGGGTGAGCAGTACTTC. It yields the protein CASSSEGGEQYF.

The CDR3 DNA reads as TGTGCCAGCAGCTATGGGACAGGGGAGGGCTCCTACGAGCAGTACTTC. The encoded protein is CASSYGTGEGSYEQYF. The chain is built from TRBV7-8 and TRBJ2-7; 10 bases are a match to TRBD1. With 4 bases clipped from V and 0 bases from J, the junction kept 6 bases outside the gene matches. CDR1 and CDR2 (germline): SGHVS, FQNEAQ. The CDR3 covers 16 residues.

V gene TRBV30 combines with J gene TRBJ1-6; D uncertain. The CDR3 contains 13 residues. Deletions cut 1 base from V and 5 bases from J, with 6 bases between. Germline CDR1 and CDR2: GTSNPN and SVGIG (reference sequence). CDR3 sequence: CAWSEGNNSPLHF. CDR3 nucleotides: TGTGCCTGGAGTGAAGGGAATAATTCACCCCTCCACTTT.

The gene calls are TRBV7-6 and TRBJ2-7, with a weak D call TRBD2 (5 bases). V lost 0 bases and J 12 bases, leaving 15 bases between the germline ends. CDR3 length equals 13 residues. CDR1 is SGHVS and CDR2 is FNYEAQ in the germline V gene. This chain's CDR3 is CASSLAEPSWRYF. CDR3 nucleotide sequence: TGTGCCAGCAGCTTAGCGGAACCTAGCTGGCGGTACTTC.

The chain carries TRBV5-4 and TRBJ1-2; D is uncertain. The CDR3 length is 15 residues. Germline V CDR1 and CDR2: SGHNT, YYREEE (reference sequence). V lost 4 bases to trimming and J lost 2 bases, with 15 bases between them. The CDR3 loop reads CASSPWGEINYGYTF. CDR3 DNA sequence: TGTGCCAGCAGCCCCTGGGGAGAAATAAACTATGGCTACACCTTC.

V gene TRBV6-1 combines with J gene TRBJ2-7, with D maybe TRBD2 (6 bases). Looked up from germline, CDR1 is MNHNS and CDR2 is SASEGT. The CDR3 runs to 13 residues. The CDR3 nucleotides are TGTGCTAGTCGAGTGGGACCGGCGGGGGAGCAGTACTTC. Translated, it gives CASRVGPAGEQYF.

The rearrangement joins TRBV4-2 to TRBJ1-3; weak D call: TRBD1 (5 bases). This CDR3 is built from 15 residues. CDR1 and CDR2 from the germline V gene are LGHNA and YNFKEQ. Deletions cut 6 bases from V and 0 bases from J, with 12 bases between. CDR3 sequence reads: CASSPEGFSGNTIYF. The DNA for the CDR3 is TGTGCCAGCAGTCCGGAGGGGTTCTCTGGAAACACCATATATTTT.

This sequence joins TRBV10-3 and TRBJ1-6; D perhaps matches TRBD1 (6 bases). This CDR3 region has 14 residues. Germline lookup yields CDR1 ENHRY and CDR2 SYGVKD. Between the trimmed V and J ends, which lost 10 bases and 7 bases, there was a span of 17 bases. The CDR3 DNA sequence: TGTGCCACCGCAACGGACAGCCTGAATTCACCCCTCCACTTT. It codes for CATATDSLNSPLHF.

This rearrangement joins TRBV10-1 to TRBJ2-1; the D is unclear. The V gene's germline CDR1 is WNHNN and CDR2 SYGVQD (reference sequence). The length of the CDR3 is 17 residues. V shed 2 bases and J shed 8 bases, with 22 bases lying between them. Here the CDR3 reads CASSEEVIQGRVHEQFF. CDR3 nucleotide sequence: TGCGCCAGCAGTGAGGAAGTAATCCAAGGAAGGGTGCATGAGCAGTTCTTC.

This chain connects TRBV11-2 to TRBJ2-3; 11 bases match TRBD2. The CDR3 runs 18 residues. Germline V gene data show CDR1 as SGHAT and CDR2 as FQNNGV. The V gene end was trimmed by 5 bases and the J gene end by 2 bases; junction bases not matched to a gene: 12. CDR3 protein: CASSGPDLAGGSTDTQYF. The CDR3 DNA follows: TGTGCCAGCAGCGGGCCCGACCTAGCGGGGGGATCCACAGATACGCAGTATTTT.

The chain recombines TRBV19 with TRBJ2-1; 8 positions agree with TRBD2. V was clipped by 11 bases and J by 0 bases; unmatched bases: 6. Germline-derived CDR1 and CDR2 are LNHDA and SQIVND (reference sequence). There are 14 residues in the CDR3. DNA for the CDR3: TGTGCCTCTAGCGGGTCTAGCTCCTACAATGAGCAGTTCTTC. Translating it yields CASSGSSSYNEQFF.

This chain connects TRBV19 to TRBJ2-2; TRBD1 might be the D (5 bases). The length of the CDR3 is 16 residues. V gave up 3 bases and J gave up 0 bases, with 11 bases separating them. The V gene's germline CDR1 is LNHDA and CDR2 SQIVND (reference sequence). CDR3 protein: CASSIPRGANTGELFF. DNA of the CDR3: TGTGCCAGTAGTATCCCTAGGGGTGCGAACACCGGGGAGCTGTTTTTT.

The gene calls are TRBV5-1 and TRBJ2-1; D not certain. This CDR3 has 12 residues. In germline, CDR1 is SGHRS, CDR2 YFSETQ. V was trimmed by 1 base and J by 5 bases, leaving 4 bases between them. CDR3 bases: TGCGCCAGCAGCTTGAGCGACAATGAGCAGTTCTTC. Translation gives CASSLSDNEQFF.

The rearrangement uses TRBV30 and TRBJ2-7, with 8 positions matching TRBD1. The CDR3 runs to 15 residues. Germline-derived CDR1 and CDR2 are GTSNPN and SVGIG (reference sequence). V lost 1 base and J lost 3; bases outside the gene matches: 8. CDR3 nucleotide sequence: TGTGCCTGGAGTGAAAGCCCAGGGGGCTACTACGAGCAGTACTTC. It translates to CAWSESPGGYYEQYF.

The chain recombines TRBV6-5 with TRBJ1-4, with TRBD1 identical over 8 bases. Germline trimming cut 6 bases from V and 3 bases from J; bases unmatched to any gene: 6. This CDR3 region has 15 residues. The germline gives CDR1 MNHEY, CDR2 SVGAGI. The CDR3 DNA reads TGTGCCAGCAGCCGAACAGGGGGGGCTAATGAAAAACTGTTTTTT. Protein sequence: CASSRTGGANEKLFF.

J is TRBJ1-3 and V is TRBV7-2; D ambiguous. Deletions cut 1 base from V and 4 bases from J, with 8 bases between. Per the germline V gene, CDR1 is SGHTA and CDR2 is FQGNSA. There are 14 residues in the CDR3. The CDR3 sequence is CASSLVGNGNTIYF. The DNA of the CDR3 is TGTGCCAGCAGCTTAGTAGGGAACGGAAACACCATATATTTT.

J is TRBJ1-2 and V is TRBV2, with D possibly matching TRBD1 (6 bases). This CDR3 region has 13 residues. Germline V gene data show CDR1 as SNHLY and CDR2 as FYNNEI. Deletions cut 10 bases from V and 6 bases from J, with 18 bases between. This chain's CDR3 is CATTDRSFDGYTF. DNA of the CDR3: TGTGCCACCACGGACAGATCTTTCGATGGCTACACCTTC.

The J gene is TRBJ2-2, the V gene TRBV2; 13 positions match TRBD2. Germline CDR1 SNHLY, CDR2 FYNNEI. The trim removed 4 bases at V and 6 bases at J, leaving 11 bases unmatched. This CDR3 is built from 18 residues. The CDR3 DNA sequence: TGTGCCAGCAGTGTCACTAGCGGGGGGGCCTCTTTGGCCGGGGAGCTGTTTTTT. Encoded protein: CASSVTSGGASLAGELFF.

This chain uses TRBV4-1 with TRBJ2-5, with TRBD1 as a possible D gene (6 bases). Looked up from germline, CDR1 is MGHRA and CDR2 is YSYEKL. This CDR3 region has 14 residues. Trimming shortened V by 0 bases and J by 3 bases, and 8 bases separated the two germline ends. CDR3 sequence: CASSQEDREETQYF. CDR3 nucleotide sequence: TGCGCCAGCAGCCAAGAGGACAGAGAAGAGACCCAGTACTTC.

The DNA of the CDR3 is TGCGCCAGCGGGGTCGAACAGGAGACGTCTAGCACAGATACGCAGTATTTT. Its translation: CASGVEQETSSTDTQYF. This chain uses TRBV5-1 with TRBJ2-3; D perhaps matches TRBD1 (5 bases). CDR1 and CDR2 from the germline V gene are SGHRS and YFSETQ. V was shortened by 7 bases and J by 0 bases, with 21 bases between the two germline ends. There are 17 residues in the CDR3. Variable domain in full (rest from reference TRBV5-1 and TRBJ2-3): KAGVTQTPRYLIKTRGQQVTLSCSPISGHRSVSWYQQTPGQGLQFLFEYFSETQRNKGNFPGRFSGRQFSNSRSEMNVSTLELGDSALYLCASGVEQETSSTDTQYFGPGTRLTVL.

This chain uses TRBV7-2 with TRBJ2-1; 12 nucleotides match TRBD2. The CDR3 is 17 amino acids. Losses at the gene ends were 5 bases for V and 3 bases for J; bases not matched to a gene: 8. Per the germline V gene, CDR1 is SGHTA and CDR2 is FQGNSA. The CDR3 DNA is TGTGCCAGCAGCCAAGAGCCTAGCGGGGGGGTCTACAATGAGCAGTTCTTC. It is translated as CASSQEPSGGVYNEQFF.

The chain links TRBV15 to TRBJ1-1, with D hard to call. Germline V lookup: CDR1 LNHNV, CDR2 YYDKDF (reference sequence). V was shortened by 0 bases and J by 1 base, with 3 bases between the two germline ends. There are 13 residues in the CDR3. The CDR3 loop is CATSRDQNTEAFF. The CDR3 bases are TGTGCCACCAGCAGAGATCAGAACACTGAAGCTTTCTTT.

The chain has TRBV11-2 and TRBJ2-5; 12 bases are a match to TRBD2. CDR1 and CDR2 (germline): SGHAT, FQNNGV. The CDR3 sequence is 17 residues long. J lost 5 bases, V lost 1 base, and 8 bases had no gene match. In DNA form, the CDR3 reads TGTGCCAGCAGCTTAGTTGCTAGCGGGGGGGTCTGGGAGACCCAGTACTTC. It codes for CASSLVASGGVWETQYF.

The rearrangement links TRBV5-1 to TRBJ2-7; possible D gene TRBD2, 5 bases. The CDR3 runs 13 residues. Germline V gives CDR1 SGHRS, CDR2 YFSETQ. Trimming pared 3 bases from V and 4 bases from J, leaving 11 bases between. The CDR3 nucleotides read TGCGCCAGCAGCTCAGGAGGTTATTACGAGCAGTACTTC. The encoded protein is CASSSGGYYEQYF.

This chain connects TRBV4-2 to TRBJ2-5; D is possibly TRBD1 or TRBD2 (7 bases each). Germline lookup yields CDR1 LGHNA and CDR2 YNFKEQ. The CDR3 length is 16 residues. V shed 0 bases and J shed 1 base, with 12 bases lying between them. CDR3 nucleotides: TGTGCCAGCAGCCAAGATTTCAGGGGGGGCCAAGAGACCCAGTACTTC. This sequence encodes CASSQDFRGGQETQYF.